The 18 T cell receptor beta chains below all came from one sample that was sequenced in a study of T-cell memory formation after mild COVID-19. Using its own MiXCR run on the 5' RACE reads, TCRdb lists one record per CDR3 protein. The sample carries approximately 390,000 distinct CDR3 sequences, approximately 15% recorded once. Source material: PBMCs or a T cell subset sorted from them (not recorded which). The receptors shown here come from a young man who had mild COVID-19 (a few samples of this study predate the infection). Cell type and time point are not known.

This chain joins TRBV5-6 and TRBJ2-5; 9 nucleotides align to TRBD1. The J segment lost 5 bases and the V segment lost 6 bases, leaving 5 bases of the junction unmatched. The length of the CDR3 is 13 residues. Per the germline V gene, CDR1 is SGHDT and CDR2 is YYEEEE. The CDR3 coding sequence is TGTGCCAGCACGGGACAGGGTAGGGAGACCCAGTACTTC. This gives the protein CASTGQGRETQYF.

This sequence joins TRBV28 and TRBJ2-2; D is undetermined. Looked up from germline, CDR1 is MDHEN and CDR2 is SYDVKM. The V end was cut by 2 bases, the J end by 5 bases, with 9 bases between. There are 14 residues in the CDR3. CDR3 residues: CASSLLEGTGELFF. The CDR3 region has the DNA TGTGCCAGCAGTTTACTAGAAGGTACCGGGGAGCTGTTTTTT.

The table lists this clonotype with a few counts. The V call is TRBV7-6, the J call TRBJ2-1, with TRBD2 matching 9 bases. With V trimmed by 0 bases and J by 8 bases, 5 bases remained unmatched. This CDR3 comprises 15 residues. The germline CDR1 and CDR2 sequences are SGHVS and FNYEAQ. The CDR3 bases are TGTGCCAGCAGCTTAGCGGCGGGGGGGCCCGATGAGCAGTTCTTC. It is translated as CASSLAAGGPDEQFF.

The rearrangement links TRBV7-2 to TRBJ2-7, with a possible D match to TRBD2 (6 bases). Germline V gene data show CDR1 as SGHTA and CDR2 as FQGNSA. Trimming took off 5 bases at V and 3 bases at J, with 14 bases between the two ends. The CDR3 sequence is 14 residues long. Here the CDR3 DNA reads TGTGCCAGCAGCACTACCCGTAGCGGCTACGAGCAGTACTTC. Translation: CASSTTRSGYEQYF.

DNA of the CDR3: TGTGCCAGCAACATTAGGGGCTACGAGCAGTACTTC. Translation gives CASNIRGYEQYF. The chain couples TRBV28 to TRBJ2-7; TRBD1 is a possible D gene (5 bases). Germline loops: CDR1 MDHEN, CDR2 SYDVKM. The CDR3 has 12 amino acids. V gave up 7 bases and J gave up 3 bases, with 10 bases separating them. Combining the CDR3 with reference TRBV28 and TRBJ2-7 gives the whole variable domain DVKVTQSSRYLVKRTGEKVFLECVQDMDHENMFWYRQDPGLGLRLIYFSYDVKMKEKGDIPEGYSVSREKKERFSLILESASTNQTSMYLCASNIRGYEQYFGPGTRLTVT.

There are a few counts of this clonotype. The chain employs TRBV20-1 and TRBJ1-2; D is unresolved. Germline values: CDR1 DFQATT, CDR2 SNEGSKA (reference sequence). Deletions cut 3 bases from V and 3 bases from J, with 17 bases between. The CDR3 consists of 15 residues. CDR3 residues: CSASGGGVHHYGYTF. The DNA for the CDR3 is TGCAGTGCTAGTGGTGGCGGGGTTCACCACTATGGCTACACCTTC.

This clonotype showed up just a few times. This chain links TRBV4-3 with TRBJ1-4; 9 positions match TRBD1. J was trimmed by 5 bases and V by 2 bases; bases with no gene match: 18. The CDR3 loop spans 20 amino acids. Per germline, CDR1 LGHNA and CDR2 YSLEER. The chain's CDR3 is CASSQNPMDRGWLQNEKLFF. CDR3 in DNA: TGCGCCAGCAGCCAAAACCCGATGGACAGGGGTTGGCTCCAAAATGAAAAACTGTTTTTT.

J is TRBJ2-7 and V is TRBV6-2 or TRBV6-3, with 9 bases that match TRBD2. J gave up 10 bases and V 1 base, and 2 bases lay outside the gene matches. The CDR3 spans 12 residues. Germline loops: CDR1 MNHEY, CDR2 SVGEGT. The CDR3 region has the DNA TGTGCCAGCAGTTACTATCTAGCGGGACAGTACTTC. This gives the protein CASSYYLAGQYF.

The table lists this clonotype with many counts. The rearrangement joins TRBV4-1 to TRBJ1-6, with TRBD1 matching over 10 bases. V was pared by 4 bases and J by 10 bases, with 13 bases of the junction left unmatched. Per the germline V gene, CDR1 is MGHRA and CDR2 is YSYEKL. The CDR3 runs to 17 residues. The CDR3 loop is CASSPAPGQGYPSPLHF. The CDR3 coding sequence is TGCGCCAGCAGCCCAGCCCCGGGACAGGGGTATCCGTCACCCCTCCACTTT.

The chain combines TRBV6-1 with TRBJ2-3; D unresolved. Germline V CDR1 and CDR2: MNHNS, SASEGT. The CDR3 runs 12 residues. Trimming took off 8 bases at V and 6 bases at J, with 12 bases between the two ends. The CDR3 here is CASSPPRDTQYF. CDR3 coding DNA: TGTGCCAGCTCTCCCCCTAGGGATACGCAGTATTTT.

This chain links TRBV9 with TRBJ2-3, with D unclear. V was pared by 4 bases and J by 1 base, with 13 bases between. Germline-derived CDR1 and CDR2 are SGDLS and YYNGEE. The CDR3 is made up of 15 amino acids. The CDR3 region is CASSSFSGGTDTQYF. In DNA, the CDR3 is TGTGCCAGCAGCTCTTTTAGTGGAGGCACAGATACGCAGTATTTT. Full variable domain (missing parts from reference TRBV9 and TRBJ2-3): DSGVTQTPKHLITATGQRVTLRCSPRSGDLSVYWYQQSLDQGLQFLIQYYNGEERAKGNILERFSAQQFPDLHSELNLSSLELGDSALYFCASSSFSGGTDTQYFGPGTRLTVL.

This clonotype was seen more than once but under ten times. The V and J genes are TRBV7-8 and TRBJ2-2, with a tentative D call TRBD1 (6 bases). V lost 2 bases and J lost 3, with 16 bases in between. The CDR3 runs to 17 residues. In germline, CDR1 is SGHVS, CDR2 FQNEAQ. CDR3 sequence reads: CASSLFPQGWDTGELFF. The CDR3 DNA follows: TGTGCCAGCAGCTTATTTCCACAGGGATGGGACACCGGGGAGCTGTTTTTT.

The chain has TRBV4-1 and TRBJ2-1; 10 positions agree with TRBD1. V dropped 5 bases and J dropped 5; count of bases not matched to a gene: 9. The CDR3 is 16 amino acids. Germline V gene data show CDR1 as MGHRA and CDR2 as YSYEKL. Here the CDR3 reads CASSYGQGVGNNEQFF. In DNA form, the CDR3 reads TGCGCCAGCAGCTACGGACAGGGGGTAGGTAACAATGAGCAGTTCTTC.

The chain carries TRBV12-3 or TRBV12-4 and TRBJ1-2; no definite D call. This CDR3 has 14 amino acids. V gave up 2 bases and J gave up 7 bases, with 14 bases separating them. CDR3 in amino acids: CASSLNHPSGGYTF. The CDR3 region has the DNA TGTGCCAGCAGTTTAAACCACCCATCAGGTGGCTACACCTTC.

This clonotype was detected only once. Here the CDR3 DNA reads TGTGCCAGCAGCTTGAGGTCGCCAGGTCCCTGCGAGCAGTACGTC. Its translation is CASSLRSPGPCEQYV. This rearrangement joins TRBV11-2 to TRBJ2-7; D is uncertain. Germline values: CDR1 SGHAT, CDR2 FQNNGV. The CDR3 extends over 15 amino acids. The V end was cut by 3 bases, the J end by 6 bases, with 18 bases between.

This clonotype was seen more than once but under ten times. The chain is built from TRBV6-2 or TRBV6-3 and TRBJ2-3, with 12 positions matching TRBD2. The CDR3 runs to 19 residues. In germline, CDR1 is MNHEY, CDR2 SVGEGT. V shed 4 bases, J shed 0 bases, and the junction held 11 bases outside the gene matches. CDR3 residues: CASSLGRLAGDLSTDTQYF. CDR3 DNA: TGTGCCAGCAGTTTGGGCCGACTAGCGGGGGACCTAAGCACAGATACGCAGTATTTT.

Only a few counts were recorded for this clonotype. The genes are TRBV6-5 and TRBJ2-5, with a weak D call TRBD1 (5 bases). The CDR3 runs to 15 residues. V was pared by 0 bases and J by 1 base, with 9 bases between. CDR1 is MNHEY, CDR2 SVGAGI, per germline. The DNA for the CDR3 is TGTGCCAGCAGTTACTCGATTACAGGCCAAGAGACCCAGTACTTC. Residues: CASSYSITGQETQYF.

This sequence joins TRBV6-6 and TRBJ2-1; perhaps TRBD1 as D (5 bases). CDR3 length: 12 amino acids. The ends were cut back, 5 bases at V and 12 bases at J, with 14 bases in the middle. Looked up from germline, CDR1 is MNHNY and CDR2 is SVGAGI (reference sequence). The CDR3, as DNA: TGTGCCAGCAGTGACACAACAGGAGCGCAGTTCTTC. It translates to CASSDTTGAQFF.